This entry lists 20 T cell receptor beta chains sequenced from one sample in a study of blood T cell repertoires in COVID-19. Data came from immunoSEQ multiplex PCR; TCRdb stores just in-frame clones and leaves some out. The top ten hold less than 3.5% of the sample, which has 200,000 to 250,000 clones, around 89% seen once. Source material: peripheral blood. These receptors were collected from a young man with COVID-19, enrolled during active disease.

V gene TRBV21-1 combines with J gene TRBJ2-3; the table's D call, TRBD2, has no DNA check behind it. TRBV21-1 is a pseudogene locus. The CDR3 has 19 amino acids. The CDR3 is CASSFAREGGRLITDTQYF. The CDR3 DNA sequence: TGTGCCAGCAGCTTCGCCCGGGAGGGGGGGCGACTGATCACAGATACGCAGTATTTT.

This chain joins TRBV7-3 and TRBJ1-1; D is undetermined. The V gene lost 6 bases and the J gene lost 0 bases, with 5 bases spanning the gap. The CDR3 is 12 amino acids. Germline assignment: CDR1 SGHTA and CDR2 FQGTGA. The CDR3 DNA reads TGTGCCAGCAGGAGCATGAACACTGAAGCTTTCTTT. Encoded protein: CASRSMNTEAFF.

The chain joins TRBV7-9 to TRBJ2-7; 14 bases map to TRBD2. The CDR3 sequence is 16 residues long. Trimming took 4 bases from V and 4 from J; bases not matched to a gene: 6. Germline V gene sequence: CDR1 SEHNR, CDR2 FQNEAQ (reference sequence). The CDR3, as DNA: TGTGCCAGCAGCTCCGGGACTAGCGGGAGTATTTACGAGCAGTACTTC. Its translation is CASSSGTSGSIYEQYF.

This clone was seen only a few times. CDR3 DNA: TGTGCCAGCAGCGTACAGGCGCAGGGGCGAGATGAGCAGTTCTTC. Protein: CASSVQAQGRDEQFF. V is TRBV9 and J is TRBJ2-1, with D possibly being TRBD1 (6 bases). The CDR3 is 15 amino acids. Germline V lookup: CDR1 SGDLS, CDR2 YYNGEE. Deletions cut 1 base from V and 8 bases from J, with 16 bases between.

The chain uses TRBV27 and TRBJ2-2; 9 bases are a match to TRBD1. This CDR3 comprises 15 residues. CDR1 is MNHEY, CDR2 SMNVEV, per germline (reference sequence). Trimming took 3 bases from V and 5 from J; bases not matched to a gene: 4. Here the CDR3 DNA reads TGTGCCAGCAGTTTGGACAGGGGATTGACCGGGGAGCTGTTTTTT. It yields the protein CASSLDRGLTGELFF.

The chain has TRBV14 and TRBJ2-7; no clear D. CDR1 and CDR2 from the germline V gene are SGHDN and FVKESK. V lost 1 base and J lost 2, with 12 bases in between. The CDR3 consists of 15 residues. The CDR3 protein is CASSQAFGGPYEQYF. CDR3 coding DNA: TGTGCCAGCAGCCAAGCCTTCGGTGGTCCCTACGAGCAGTACTTC.

CDR3 DNA: TGTGCCAGTAGTAATCTACTAAATCAGCCCCAGCATTTT. It is translated as CASSNLLNQPQHF. This chain connects TRBV19 to TRBJ1-5; D is ambiguous. Germline loops: CDR1 LNHDA, CDR2 SQIVND (reference sequence). The CDR3 spans 13 residues. V lost 4 bases to trimming and J lost 4 bases, with 8 bases between them.

This sequence joins TRBV5-1 and TRBJ2-7; maybe TRBD1 (5 bases). Trimming left V 4 bases short and J 3 bases short, with 14 bases between. The CDR3 has 14 residues. CDR1 and CDR2 (germline): SGHRS, YFSETQ. The CDR3 DNA sequence: TGCGCCAGCAGCGGTTCGACAGCTGACTACGAGCAGTACTTC. Translation: CASSGSTADYEQYF. Full variable domain (rest looked up from reference TRBV5-1 and TRBJ2-7): KAGVTQTPRYLIKTRGQQVTLSCSPISGHRSVSWYQQTPGQGLQFLFEYFSETQRNKGNFPGRFSGRQFSNSRSEMNVSTLELGDSALYLCASSGSTADYEQYFGPGTRLTVT.

The chain is built from TRBV28 and TRBJ1-3; weak D call: TRBD1 (5 bases). With 6 bases removed from V and 7 bases from J, the gap between germline ends came to 16 bases. Germline lookup yields CDR1 MDHEN and CDR2 SYDVKM. CDR3 length equals 14 residues. CDR3 amino acids: CASSAGGKKNTIYF. CDR3 sequence (DNA): TGTGCCAGCAGCGCGGGGGGGAAGAAGAACACCATATATTTT.

This chain connects TRBV7-2 to TRBJ1-4; possibly TRBD1 for D (6 bases). The V gene's germline CDR1 is SGHTA and CDR2 FQGNSA. The CDR3 is made up of 14 amino acids. Trimming took 2 bases from V and 5 from J, leaving 9 bases between them. The CDR3 DNA is TGTGCCAGCAGCTTAAGACAGGACAATGAAAAACTGTTTTTT. Translated, it gives CASSLRQDNEKLFF.

The rearrangement uses TRBV5-1 and TRBJ1-1; D remains ambiguous. Germline-derived CDR1 and CDR2 are SGHRS and YFSETQ. V was clipped by 3 bases and J by 4 bases, with 19 bases between them. CDR3 length: 16 amino acids. In DNA, the CDR3 is TGCGCCAGCAGCTCCTCTTTAGCATCGTTTAGCACTGAAGCTTTCTTT. Its protein is CASSSSLASFSTEAFF.

The rearrangement joins TRBV24-1 to TRBJ2-7, with 11 bases aligning to TRBD1. The V segment lost 3 bases and the J segment 0 bases; nucleotides outside the gene matches: 9. CDR1 and CDR2 from the germline V gene are KGHDR and SFDVKD. The CDR3 sequence is 18 residues long. The CDR3 spells CATSDPRTGGHSSYEQYF. The DNA for the CDR3 is TGTGCCACCAGTGATCCTCGGACAGGGGGCCATAGCTCCTACGAGCAGTACTTC.

V is TRBV28 and J is TRBJ2-1, with 11 bases matching TRBD2. V lost 6 bases, J lost 8 bases, and 21 bases stayed unmatched. The germline CDR1 and CDR2 sequences are MDHEN and SYDVKM. The CDR3 length is 19 residues. DNA of the CDR3: TGTGCCAGCAGCCCCGTTGGTAGCGGGGGGGAGTTACGTATGTATGAGCAGTTCTTC. It specifies CASSPVGSGGELRMYEQFF.

CDR3 in DNA: TGTGCCAGCACCCCATCGAGGGAAACAGGCTACACCTTC. Translated, it gives CASTPSRETGYTF. The V call is TRBV6-6, the J call TRBJ1-2; no reliable D call. V dropped 7 bases and J dropped 8 bases, with 17 bases sitting between them. Germline CDR1 MNHNY, CDR2 SVGAGI (reference sequence). The CDR3 sequence is 13 residues long.

The rearrangement links TRBV28 to TRBJ2-7; a possible D gene is TRBD2 (6 bases). Trimming left V 6 bases short and J 3 bases short, with 9 bases between. The CDR3 consists of 12 residues. In germline, CDR1 is MDHEN, CDR2 SYDVKM. Here the CDR3 DNA reads TGTGCCAGCAGGGACTACATCTACGAGCAGTACTTC. Its translation is CASRDYIYEQYF. The variable domain in full, completed from reference TRBV28 and TRBJ2-7, reads DVKVTQSSRYLVKRTGEKVFLECVQDMDHENMFWYRQDPGLGLRLIYFSYDVKMKEKGDIPEGYSVSREKKERFSLILESASTNQTSMYLCASRDYIYEQYFGPGTRLTVT.

This clone was counted only a few times. V usage is TRBV5-8 and J usage is TRBJ2-7, with 7 bases lining up with TRBD1. The junction had 8 bases not matched to a gene; V was cut back by 3 bases and J by 5 bases. The CDR3 loop spans 14 amino acids. Germline lookup yields CDR1 SGHTS and CDR2 YDEGEE. Here the CDR3 DNA reads TGTGCCAGCAGCTGGACAGGAGACCCCCACGAGCAGTACTTC. Encoded protein: CASSWTGDPHEQYF.

The rearrangement uses TRBV18 and TRBJ1-2, with TRBD1 matching 8 bases. The V gene's germline CDR1 is KGHSH and CDR2 LQKENI. The CDR3 spans 19 residues. V was clipped by 2 bases and J by 3 bases; unmatched bases: 17. CDR3 residues: CASSPTPPAAGGADYGYTF. The CDR3 region has the DNA TGTGCCAGCTCACCAACACCCCCCGCGGCAGGGGGCGCGGACTATGGCTACACCTTC.

This chain links TRBV5-4 with TRBJ1-2, with 9 bases identical to TRBD1. Germline V gene data show CDR1 as SGHNT and CDR2 as YYREEE (reference sequence). Unmatched junction bases numbered 5, after V lost 4 bases and J lost 4 bases. The length of the CDR3 is 14 residues. CDR3 protein: CASSPTGGTYGYTF. The CDR3 DNA reads as TGTGCCAGCAGCCCGACAGGGGGAACCTATGGCTACACCTTC.

V and J are TRBV19 and TRBJ2-7; the match to TRBD1 covers 9 bases. Germline loops: CDR1 LNHDA, CDR2 SQIVND (reference sequence). Losses at the gene ends were 5 bases for V and 5 bases for J; bases not matched to a gene: 7. The CDR3 runs to 14 residues. CDR3 sequence: CASSVGQGIDEQYF. The CDR3 coding sequence is TGTGCCAGTAGTGTCGGACAGGGGATCGACGAGCAGTACTTC.

CDR3 DNA sequence: TGTGCCAGCTCACCACCGGACAGACCCTCTTACGAGCAGTACTTC. Amino acid sequence: CASSPPDRPSYEQYF. The chain carries TRBV18 and TRBJ2-7, with D possibly matching TRBD1 (6 bases). Trimming took off 0 bases at V and 4 bases at J, with 13 bases between the two ends. Germline V gene sequence: CDR1 KGHSH, CDR2 LQKENI. There are 15 residues in the CDR3.